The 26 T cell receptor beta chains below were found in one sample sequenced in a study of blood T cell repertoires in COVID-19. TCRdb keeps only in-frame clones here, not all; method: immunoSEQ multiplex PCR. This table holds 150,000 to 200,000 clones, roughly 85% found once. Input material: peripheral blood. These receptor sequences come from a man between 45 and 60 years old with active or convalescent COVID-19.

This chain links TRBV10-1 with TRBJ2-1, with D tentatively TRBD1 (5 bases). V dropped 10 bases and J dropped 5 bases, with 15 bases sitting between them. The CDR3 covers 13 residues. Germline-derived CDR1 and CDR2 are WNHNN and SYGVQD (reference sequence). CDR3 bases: TGCGCCAAAGGGGTGAACGCACACAATGAGCAGTTCTTC. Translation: CAKGVNAHNEQFF.

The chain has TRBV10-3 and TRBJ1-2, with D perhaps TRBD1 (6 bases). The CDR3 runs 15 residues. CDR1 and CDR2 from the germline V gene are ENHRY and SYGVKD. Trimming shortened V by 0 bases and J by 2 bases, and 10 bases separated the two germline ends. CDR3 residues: CAISESNTGNYGYTF. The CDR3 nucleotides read TGTGCCATCAGTGAGTCGAATACAGGGAACTATGGCTACACCTTC.

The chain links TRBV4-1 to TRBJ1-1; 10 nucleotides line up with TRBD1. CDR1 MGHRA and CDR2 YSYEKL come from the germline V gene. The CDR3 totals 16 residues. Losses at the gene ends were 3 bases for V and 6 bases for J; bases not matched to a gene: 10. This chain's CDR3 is CASSHGGQGTLAEAFF. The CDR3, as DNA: TGCGCCAGCAGCCACGGGGGACAGGGGACGTTGGCTGAAGCTTTCTTT.

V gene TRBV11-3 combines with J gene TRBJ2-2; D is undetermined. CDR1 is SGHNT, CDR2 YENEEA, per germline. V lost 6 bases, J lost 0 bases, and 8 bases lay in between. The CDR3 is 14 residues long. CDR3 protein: CASSSTANTGELFF. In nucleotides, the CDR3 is TGTGCCAGCAGTTCCACAGCGAACACCGGGGAGCTGTTTTTT.

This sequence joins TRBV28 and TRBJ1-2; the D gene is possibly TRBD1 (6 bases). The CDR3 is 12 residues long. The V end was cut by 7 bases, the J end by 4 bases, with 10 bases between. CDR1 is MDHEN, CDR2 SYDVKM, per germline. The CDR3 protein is CASKGGGYGYTF. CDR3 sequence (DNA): TGTGCCAGCAAGGGGGGGGGCTATGGCTACACCTTC.

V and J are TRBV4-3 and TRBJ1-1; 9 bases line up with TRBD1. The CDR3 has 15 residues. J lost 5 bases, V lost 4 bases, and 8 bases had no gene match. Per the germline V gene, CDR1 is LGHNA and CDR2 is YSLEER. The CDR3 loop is CASSRSTGGWTEAFF. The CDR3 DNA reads TGCGCCAGCAGCCGCTCGACAGGGGGGTGGACTGAAGCTTTCTTT.

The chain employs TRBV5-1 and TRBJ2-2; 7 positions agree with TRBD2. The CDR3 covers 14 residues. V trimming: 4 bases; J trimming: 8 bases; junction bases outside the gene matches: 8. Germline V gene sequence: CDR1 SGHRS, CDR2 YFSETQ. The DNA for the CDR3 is TGCGCCAGCAGCGGGACTACATCCAGGGGGGAGCTGTTTTTT. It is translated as CASSGTTSRGELFF.

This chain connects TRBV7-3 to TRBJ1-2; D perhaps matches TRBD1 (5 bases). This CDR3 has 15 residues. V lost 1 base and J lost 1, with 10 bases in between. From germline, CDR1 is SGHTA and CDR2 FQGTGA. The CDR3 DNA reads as TGTGCCAGCAGCTTAAGGGCCGACAGTAACTATGGCTACACCTTC. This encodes CASSLRADSNYGYTF.

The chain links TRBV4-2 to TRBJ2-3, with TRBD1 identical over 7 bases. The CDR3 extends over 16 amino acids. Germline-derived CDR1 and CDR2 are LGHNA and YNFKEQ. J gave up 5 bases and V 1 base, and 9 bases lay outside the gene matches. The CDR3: CASSQGLRGRLDTQYF. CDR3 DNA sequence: TGTGCCAGCAGCCAAGGGTTGAGGGGGCGCTTAGATACGCAGTATTTT.

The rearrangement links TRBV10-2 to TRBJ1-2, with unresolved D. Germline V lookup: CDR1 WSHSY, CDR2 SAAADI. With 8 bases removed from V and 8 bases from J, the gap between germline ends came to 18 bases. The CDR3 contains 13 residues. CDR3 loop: CASSSGGSMGYTF. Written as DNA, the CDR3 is TGCGCCAGCTCTTCAGGAGGAAGTATGGGCTACACCTTC.

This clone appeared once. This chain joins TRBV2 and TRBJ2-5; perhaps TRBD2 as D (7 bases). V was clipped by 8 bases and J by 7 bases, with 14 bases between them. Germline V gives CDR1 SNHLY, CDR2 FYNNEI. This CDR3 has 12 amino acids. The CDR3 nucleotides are TGTGCCAGCGGAAGAAGGGGGGGGACCCAGTACTTC. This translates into CASGRRGGTQYF.

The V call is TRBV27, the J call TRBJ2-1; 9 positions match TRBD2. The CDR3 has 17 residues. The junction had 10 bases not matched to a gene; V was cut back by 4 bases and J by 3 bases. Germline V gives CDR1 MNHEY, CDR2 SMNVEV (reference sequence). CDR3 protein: CASSSTSLAGFYNEQFF. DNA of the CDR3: TGTGCCAGCAGTTCCACCTCCCTAGCGGGATTCTACAATGAGCAGTTCTTC.

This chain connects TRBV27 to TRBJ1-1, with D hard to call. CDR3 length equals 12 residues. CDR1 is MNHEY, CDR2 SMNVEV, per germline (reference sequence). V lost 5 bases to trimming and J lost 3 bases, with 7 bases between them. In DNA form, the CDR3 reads TGTGCCAGCAGTGGCCGTTACACTGAAGCTTTCTTT. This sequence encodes CASSGRYTEAFF.

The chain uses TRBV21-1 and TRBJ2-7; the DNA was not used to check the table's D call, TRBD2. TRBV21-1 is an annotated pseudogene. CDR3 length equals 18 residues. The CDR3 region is CASSPRPKRSGETREQYF. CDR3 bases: TGTGCCAGCAGCCCCCGTCCAAAGAGGAGCGGGGAAACAAGGGAGCAGTACTTC.

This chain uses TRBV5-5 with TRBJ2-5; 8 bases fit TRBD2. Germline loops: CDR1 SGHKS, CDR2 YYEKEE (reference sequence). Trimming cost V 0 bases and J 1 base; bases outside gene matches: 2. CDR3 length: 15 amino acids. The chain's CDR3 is CASSLGSGTQETQYF. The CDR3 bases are TGTGCCAGCAGCTTGGGTAGCGGGACCCAAGAGACCCAGTACTTC.

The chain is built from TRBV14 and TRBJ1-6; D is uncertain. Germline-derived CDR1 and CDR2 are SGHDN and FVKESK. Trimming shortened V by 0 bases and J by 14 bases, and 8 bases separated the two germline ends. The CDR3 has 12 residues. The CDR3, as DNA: TGTGCCAGCAGCCAAGATTTCTTGTCCCTCCACTTT. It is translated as CASSQDFLSLHF.

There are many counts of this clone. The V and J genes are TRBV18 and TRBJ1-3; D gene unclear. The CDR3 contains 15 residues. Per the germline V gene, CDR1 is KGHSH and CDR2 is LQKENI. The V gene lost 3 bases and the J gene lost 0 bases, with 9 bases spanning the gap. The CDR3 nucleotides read TGTGCCAGCTCACCTACCGAGGGCTCTGGAAACACCATATATTTT. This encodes CASSPTEGSGNTIYF. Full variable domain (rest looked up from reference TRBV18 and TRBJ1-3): NAGVMQNPRHLVRRRGQEARLRCSPMKGHSHVYWYRQLPEEGLKFMVYLQKENIIDESGMPKERFSAEFPKEGPSILRIQQVVRGDSAAYFCASSPTEGSGNTIYFGEGSWLTVV.

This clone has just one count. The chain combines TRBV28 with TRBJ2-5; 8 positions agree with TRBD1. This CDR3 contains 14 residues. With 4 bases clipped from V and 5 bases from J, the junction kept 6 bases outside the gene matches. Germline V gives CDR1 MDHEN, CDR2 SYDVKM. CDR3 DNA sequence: TGTGCCAGCAGTTCCGGACAGGGTTTGGAGACCCAGTACTTC. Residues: CASSSGQGLETQYF.

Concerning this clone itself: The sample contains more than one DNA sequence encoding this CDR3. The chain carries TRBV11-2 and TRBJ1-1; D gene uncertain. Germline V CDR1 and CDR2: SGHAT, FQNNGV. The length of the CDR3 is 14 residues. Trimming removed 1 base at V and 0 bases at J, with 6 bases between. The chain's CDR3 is CASSLGGMNTEAFF. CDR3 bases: TGTGCCAGCAGCTTAGGAGGTATGAACACTGAAGCTTTCTTT.

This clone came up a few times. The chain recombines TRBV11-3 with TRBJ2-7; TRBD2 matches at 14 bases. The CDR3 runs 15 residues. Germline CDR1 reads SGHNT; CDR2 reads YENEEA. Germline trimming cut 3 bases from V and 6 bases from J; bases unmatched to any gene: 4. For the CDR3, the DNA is TGTGCCAGCAGCTTGGGGGGACTAGCGGGAGCCGAGCAGTACTTC. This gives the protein CASSLGGLAGAEQYF.

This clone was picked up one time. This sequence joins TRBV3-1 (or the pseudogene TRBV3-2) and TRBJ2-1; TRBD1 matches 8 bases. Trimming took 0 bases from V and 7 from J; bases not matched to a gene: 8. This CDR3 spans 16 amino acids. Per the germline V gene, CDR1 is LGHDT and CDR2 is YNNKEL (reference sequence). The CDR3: CASSQDSTGGGNEQFF. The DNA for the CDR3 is TGTGCCAGCAGCCAAGACAGTACAGGGGGTGGGAATGAGCAGTTCTTC.

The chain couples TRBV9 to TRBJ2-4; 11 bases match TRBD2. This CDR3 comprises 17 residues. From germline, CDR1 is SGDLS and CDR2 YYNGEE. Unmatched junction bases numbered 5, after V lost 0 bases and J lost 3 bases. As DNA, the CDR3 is TGTGCCAGCAGCGTAGGGCTAGCGGGAGGATTCAAAAACATTCAGTACTTC. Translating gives CASSVGLAGGFKNIQYF.

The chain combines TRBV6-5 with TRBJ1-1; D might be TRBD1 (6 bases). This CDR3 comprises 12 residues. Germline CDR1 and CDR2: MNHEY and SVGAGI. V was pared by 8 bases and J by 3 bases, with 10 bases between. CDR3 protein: CASGGRDTEAFF. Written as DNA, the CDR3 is TGTGCCAGCGGGGGCCGAGACACTGAAGCTTTCTTT.

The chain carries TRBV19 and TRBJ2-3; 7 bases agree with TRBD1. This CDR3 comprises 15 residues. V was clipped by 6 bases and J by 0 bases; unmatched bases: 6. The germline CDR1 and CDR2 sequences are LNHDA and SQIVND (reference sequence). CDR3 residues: CASRLQGRSTDTQYF. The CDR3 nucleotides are TGTGCCAGTAGGTTACAGGGGCGAAGCACAGATACGCAGTATTTT.

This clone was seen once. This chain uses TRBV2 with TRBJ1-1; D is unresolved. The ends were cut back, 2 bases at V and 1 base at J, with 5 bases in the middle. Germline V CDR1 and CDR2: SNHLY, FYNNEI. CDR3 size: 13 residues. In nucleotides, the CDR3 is TGTGCCAGCAGTGAACGGGAGAACACTGAAGCTTTCTTT. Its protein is CASSERENTEAFF.

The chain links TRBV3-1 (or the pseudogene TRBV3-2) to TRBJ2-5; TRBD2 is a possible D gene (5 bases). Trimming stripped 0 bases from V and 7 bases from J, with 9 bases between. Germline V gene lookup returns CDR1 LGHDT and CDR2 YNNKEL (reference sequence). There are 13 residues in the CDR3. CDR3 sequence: CASSQDLEGTQYF. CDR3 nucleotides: TGTGCCAGCAGCCAAGATCTAGAGGGGACCCAGTACTTC.